Ten or more counts support the clone carrying this T cell receptor (beta chain). What it recognizes is unknown. From the reads, TCRdb called clonotypes with MiXCR, one entry per CDR3 protein. This table has under 200,000 distinct CDR3 sequences, about a tenth appearing once. This record belongs to a study of T cell repertoires in cytomegalovirus infection. Across the whole study: The public TCR beta signatures pointed to both CMV infection and matching HLA type.

Findings of the study overall: There were carriers of CMV plus the relevant HLA, and cumulative public TCR beta family frequency identified them. HLA-C-restricted CMV-specific TCR beta clonotypes prevailed in the ex vivo response.

The sequence was collected from a human donor in good health (CMV status not recorded). Some clones in this sample may be carry-over from other donors' samples. Sequencing was done on a sample of PBMCs.

CDR3 sequence reads: CASSFSGSTDTQYF. CDR3 nucleotide sequence: TGTGCCAGCAGTTTTAGTGGAAGCACAGATACGCAGTATTTT. The V gene is TRBV6-2 or TRBV6-3, the J gene TRBJ2-3; D remains ambiguous. With 4 bases removed from V and 0 bases from J, the gap between germline ends came to 8 bases. The germline gives CDR1 MNHEY, CDR2 SVGEGT. The CDR3 is 14 residues long.